The 22 T cell receptor beta chains below come from one sample, sequenced in a study of T cell responses to AZD1222 COVID-19 vaccine. Profiling relied on immunoSEQ multiplex PCR, and the TCRdb table lists in-frame clones only, not all of them. The sample lists more than 75,000 clones, 90% occurring once. This sample comprised peripheral blood, obtained 28 days after the second AZD1222 dose. The receptors derive from an adult who received the AZD1222 COVID-19 vaccine.

CDR3 in amino acids: CASSQVSGNFDYTF. CDR3 coding DNA: TGCGCCAGCAGCCAAGTTTCGGGGAACTTCGACTACACCTTC. This chain joins TRBV4-3 and TRBJ1-2; D gene ambiguous. Per germline, CDR1 LGHNA and CDR2 YSLEER. V was trimmed by 1 base and J by 10 bases, leaving 16 bases between them. The CDR3 is made up of 14 amino acids.

This clone occurred once. The gene calls are TRBV7-2 and TRBJ2-1; tentative D call: TRBD2 (6 bases). This CDR3 has 15 amino acids. V lost 1 base and J lost 9, with 16 bases in between. Germline CDR1 SGHTA, CDR2 FQGNSA. The CDR3: CASSLDGKSGGEQFF. The CDR3 bases are TGTGCCAGCAGCTTAGACGGCAAGTCCGGGGGTGAGCAGTTCTTC.

The chain employs TRBV6-2 or TRBV6-3 and TRBJ1-1; 9 bases are a match to TRBD1. This CDR3 region has 13 residues. Germline loops: CDR1 MNHEY, CDR2 SVGEGT. V dropped 4 bases and J dropped 5; count of bases not matched to a gene: 2. The CDR3 reads CASSLTGGTEAFF. The CDR3 DNA sequence: TGTGCCAGCAGTTTGACAGGGGGGACTGAAGCTTTCTTT.

Concerning this clone itself: One end of the junction is discordant with germline, which a read error may explain. The chain employs TRBV7-7 and TRBJ2-3; D call uncertain. CDR1 is SSHAT, CDR2 FNYEAQ, per germline (reference sequence). The CDR3 length is 14 residues. CDR3 sequence: CASSLSSIADTQYF. The CDR3 DNA sequence: TGTGCTAGCAGCTTAAGCTCCATCGCAGATACGCAGTATTTT.

The V gene is TRBV3-1 (or the pseudogene TRBV3-2), the J gene TRBJ2-3, with D possibly matching TRBD2 (6 bases). V lost 2 bases, J lost 6 bases, and 27 bases lay in between. Per the germline V gene, CDR1 is LGHDT and CDR2 is YNNKEL (reference sequence). This CDR3 is 19 amino acids long. The CDR3 DNA sequence: TGTGCCAGCAGCCAATACGCAGCAGCGGGTTGGCGGAGAGGGGATACGCAGTATTTT. Translation: CASSQYAAAGWRRGDTQYF.

The genes are TRBV7-6 and TRBJ1-6; maybe TRBD1 (5 bases). CDR3 size: 18 residues. Germline assignment: CDR1 SGHVS and CDR2 FNYEAQ. Trimming took off 2 bases at V and 9 bases at J, with 23 bases between the two ends. Written as DNA, the CDR3 is TGTGCCAGCAGCTTAAGCACAGGCCGAAGCCCCCTACCTTCACCCCTCCACTTT. Residues: CASSLSTGRSPLPSPLHF.

The V and J genes are TRBV5-1 and TRBJ2-1; 9 positions match TRBD2. With 1 base clipped from V and 0 bases from J, the junction kept 5 bases outside the gene matches. CDR3 length: 17 amino acids. CDR1 is SGHRS, CDR2 YFSETQ, per germline. CDR3 protein: CASSLLGGGASYNEQFF. In DNA, the CDR3 is TGCGCCAGCAGCTTGCTTGGCGGGGGGGCCTCCTACAATGAGCAGTTCTTC.

The chain has TRBV9 and TRBJ1-5; D gene uncertain. V lost 3 bases and J 0 bases, leaving 7 bases between the germline ends. Germline values: CDR1 SGDLS, CDR2 YYNGEE. The CDR3 has 14 amino acids. For the CDR3, the DNA is TGTGCCAGCAGCGGAACAGATAGCAATCAGCCCCAGCATTTT. This sequence encodes CASSGTDSNQPQHF.

J is TRBJ1-1 and V is TRBV12-3 or TRBV12-4, with D maybe TRBD1 (6 bases). CDR3 length: 13 residues. Between the trimmed V and J ends, which lost 3 bases and 7 bases, there was a span of 12 bases. CDR3 nucleotide sequence: TGTGCCAGCAGTTTGAGGGGGGAGTTTGAAGCTTTCTTT. Encoded protein: CASSLRGEFEAFF.

The chain couples TRBV20-1 to TRBJ1-2; D unclear. Trimming cost V 3 bases and J 0 bases, with 14 bases left between them. The germline CDR1 and CDR2 sequences are DFQATT and SNEGSKA (reference sequence). This CDR3 region has 15 residues. CDR3 in amino acids: CSASRGVGTNYGYTF. The CDR3 DNA follows: TGCAGTGCTAGTCGTGGGGTCGGGACTAACTATGGCTACACCTTC.

The chain links TRBV9 to TRBJ2-7; possibly TRBD1 for D (6 bases). The V end lost 4 bases, the J end lost 2 bases, and 13 bases lay between the germline ends. This CDR3 comprises 14 residues. Germline CDR1 SGDLS, CDR2 YYNGEE. As DNA, the CDR3 is TGTGCCAGCAGCTTCTCCGGGACAACCTACGAGCAGTACTTC. This sequence encodes CASSFSGTTYEQYF.

For the CDR3, the DNA is TGTGCCAGCAGCGAACAGGGTCAGGGTGAAGCTTTCTTT. Its protein product is CASSEQGQGEAFF. V is TRBV9 and J is TRBJ1-1; tentative D call: TRBD1 (6 bases). Looked up from germline, CDR1 is SGDLS and CDR2 is YYNGEE. The CDR3 is 13 amino acids. V was cut by 3 bases and J by 7 bases, with 13 bases left in between.

The rearrangement links TRBV28 to TRBJ1-2, with D maybe TRBD1 (5 bases). Germline assignment: CDR1 MDHEN and CDR2 SYDVKM. Trimming shortened V by 8 bases and J by 5 bases, and 12 bases separated the two germline ends. This CDR3 comprises 12 residues. CDR3 nucleotide sequence: TGTGCCAGCGGTGACAGAGGGTATGGCTACACCTTC. This codes for CASGDRGYGYTF.

The V gene is TRBV6-2 or TRBV6-3, the J gene TRBJ1-5; D gene unclear. Trimming took off 6 bases at V and 0 bases at J, with 9 bases between the two ends. Germline values: CDR1 MNHEY, CDR2 SVGEGT. The CDR3 is 14 amino acids. This chain's CDR3 is CASSDLNSNQPQHF. The CDR3 coding sequence is TGTGCCAGCAGCGACCTTAATAGCAATCAGCCCCAGCATTTT.

This clone was picked up one time. The chain combines TRBV2 with TRBJ2-1; D assignment may be TRBD1 or TRBD2 (6 bases each). CDR3 length: 16 residues. Germline CDR1 and CDR2: SNHLY and FYNNEI. Deletions cut 3 bases from V and 2 bases from J, with 14 bases between. This chain's CDR3 is CASSEDRGPTYNEQFF. The CDR3 DNA follows: TGTGCCAGCAGTGAGGACCGGGGGCCGACCTACAATGAGCAGTTCTTC.

The chain uses TRBV5-4 and TRBJ2-5, with 10 bases that match TRBD2. This CDR3 is built from 16 residues. Looked up from germline, CDR1 is SGHNT and CDR2 is YYREEE (reference sequence). V shed 0 bases, J shed 5 bases, and the junction held 7 bases outside the gene matches. CDR3 in DNA: TGTGCCAGCAGCTTGGCCATCGGTAGCGGGGGGGAGACCCAGTACTTC. It codes for CASSLAIGSGGETQYF.

J is TRBJ1-1 and V is TRBV19, with a possible D match to TRBD1 (6 bases). Trimming took off 8 bases at V and 0 bases at J, with 13 bases between the two ends. The CDR3 loop spans 14 amino acids. CDR1 and CDR2 from the germline V gene are LNHDA and SQIVND (reference sequence). The DNA for the CDR3 is TGTGCCAGTCCCCGGACAGAGATGAACACTGAAGCTTTCTTT. It encodes CASPRTEMNTEAFF. The full variable domain, its missing parts supplied by reference TRBV19 and TRBJ1-1, is DGGITQSPKYLFRKEGQNVTLSCEQNLNHDAMYWYRQDPGQGLRLIYYSQIVNDFQKGDIAEGYSVSREKKESFPLTVTSAQKNPTAFYLCASPRTEMNTEAFFGQGTRLTVV.

This chain connects TRBV19 to TRBJ2-2; 8 bases map to TRBD1. The CDR3 sequence is 14 residues long. Germline CDR1 reads LNHDA; CDR2 reads SQIVND (reference sequence). The J segment lost 4 bases and the V segment lost 5 bases, leaving 3 bases of the junction unmatched. DNA of the CDR3: TGTGCCAGTAGTGTCGACAGGGGCACCGGGGAGCTGTTTTTT. Protein product: CASSVDRGTGELFF.

The rearrangement uses TRBV3-1 (or the pseudogene TRBV3-2) and TRBJ1-1; 7 positions agree with TRBD1. The germline V gene has CDR1 LGHDT and CDR2 YNNKEL (reference sequence). The CDR3 loop spans 14 amino acids. The V segment lost 3 bases and the J segment 5 bases; nucleotides outside the gene matches: 6. DNA of the CDR3: TGTGCCAGCAGCCAGACTACAGGGGATACTGAAGCTTTCTTT. This gives the protein CASSQTTGDTEAFF.

The chain combines TRBV6-2 or TRBV6-3 with TRBJ1-6, with a tentative D call TRBD1 (5 bases). Germline assignment: CDR1 MNHEY and CDR2 SVGEGT. Deletions cut 5 bases from V and 7 bases from J, with 9 bases between. The CDR3 has 13 amino acids. CDR3 bases: TGTGCCAGCAGTCGGGACGGGAATTCACCCCTCCACTTT. Translated: CASSRDGNSPLHF.

The chain links TRBV3-1 (or the pseudogene TRBV3-2) to TRBJ2-1; D unclear. The CDR3 has 15 amino acids. Per the germline V gene, CDR1 is LGHDT and CDR2 is YNNKEL (reference sequence). V shed 3 bases and J shed 4 bases, with 13 bases lying between them. CDR3 loop: CASSQGWKLYNEQFF. CDR3 nucleotides: TGTGCCAGCAGCCAGGGCTGGAAACTTTACAATGAGCAGTTCTTC.

J is TRBJ2-1 and V is TRBV7-8; D is uncertain. The CDR3 loop spans 15 amino acids. V was clipped by 5 bases and J by 4 bases, with 15 bases between them. From germline, CDR1 is SGHVS and CDR2 FQNEAQ. The CDR3, as DNA: TGTGCCAGCAGCGCCTGGGAACTCCTTTACAATGAGCAGTTCTTC. This encodes CASSAWELLYNEQFF.